These 16 T cell receptor beta chains were all obtained from the same sample, sequenced in a study of human T cells and chemical hapten exposure. The time point here: patch test 1, 2 weeks after DPC sensitization. Treatment indicated: therapeutic diphenylcyclopropenone sensitization with weekly scalp DPC. TCRdb reprocessed the RACE reads via MiXCR and lists one record per CDR3 protein. The table records approximately 77,000 distinct CDR3 sequences, over 6% of them present only once. Sequenced material: whole blood, taken in connection with sensitization to the hapten diphenylcyclopropenone (DPC). These TCRs come from a woman in her twenties or thirties with alopecia areata. Some clones in this sample may be carry-over from other donors' samples.

This clonotype has at least ten counts. The gene calls are TRBV6-5 and TRBJ2-7; D gene ambiguous. Between the trimmed V and J ends, which lost 5 bases and 1 base, there was a span of 3 bases. Germline CDR1 MNHEY, CDR2 SVGAGI. This CDR3 region has 11 residues. CDR3 sequence (DNA): TGTGCCAGCAGTACTTCCTACGAGCAGTACTTC. Protein sequence: CASSTSYEQYF.

There are many counts of this clonotype. The chain links TRBV27 to TRBJ2-2; D remains ambiguous. Deletions cut 6 bases from V and 0 bases from J, with 20 bases between. Germline V gives CDR1 MNHEY, CDR2 SMNVEV (reference sequence). The CDR3 loop spans 18 amino acids. The CDR3 nucleotides read TGTGCCAGCAGCCCAGGAGTTTGGGCACTCGCGAACACCGGGGAGCTGTTTTTT. Protein product: CASSPGVWALANTGELFF.

This clonotype was counted at least ten times. The chain couples TRBV7-9 to TRBJ1-1, with 7 bases matching TRBD1. After removal of 7 bases from V and 6 bases from J, the junction contained 8 bases not matched to a gene. Germline lookup yields CDR1 SEHNR and CDR2 FQNEAQ (reference sequence). CDR3 length: 13 amino acids. The CDR3 DNA sequence: TGTGCCAGCATAGGGGGTGGACAGGCTGAAGCTTTCTTT. Translated, it gives CASIGGGQAEAFF.

This clonotype occurred many times. CDR3 region: CASRLHQGQRDTGELFF. The CDR3 DNA reads TGTGCCAGCAGGCTCCACCAGGGACAGCGGGACACCGGGGAGCTGTTTTTT. The J gene is TRBJ2-2, the V gene TRBV12-3 or TRBV12-4, with D perhaps TRBD1 (7 bases). V dropped 6 bases and J dropped 3 bases, with 20 bases sitting between them. The CDR3 is 17 amino acids.

This clonotype was picked up a small number of times. A much larger clone differs by one base, so this may be a read error. The V call is TRBV11-1, the J call TRBJ2-1; 8 bases fit TRBD2. Germline trimming cut 5 bases from V and 5 bases from J; bases unmatched to any gene: 2. The CDR3 length is 13 residues. From germline, CDR1 is SGHAT and CDR2 FQDESV (reference sequence). This CDR3 reads CASSKAGDNEQFF. CDR3 in DNA: TGTGCCAGCAGCAAAGCGGGGGACAATGAGCAGTTCTTC.

This clonotype was detected ten times or more. The V gene is TRBV29-1, the J gene TRBJ1-2; the D gene is possibly TRBD1 (6 bases). Per germline, CDR1 SQVTM and CDR2 ANQGSEA. Trimming stripped 6 bases from V and 3 bases from J, with 17 bases between. This CDR3 region has 14 residues. The CDR3 sequence: CSVTPQGIDYGYTF. CDR3 sequence (DNA): TGCAGCGTGACCCCACAGGGTATCGACTATGGCTACACCTTC.

This clonotype was counted ten times or more. The V gene is TRBV5-1, the J gene TRBJ2-5, with D possibly TRBD2 on 5 matching bases. The V end was cut by 0 bases, the J end by 4 bases, with 19 bases between. The CDR3 sequence is 17 residues long. From germline, CDR1 is SGHRS and CDR2 YFSETQ. In DNA form, the CDR3 reads TGCGCCAGCAGCTTGGCCCTGGACTCGGCCGGCCGAGAGACCCAGTACTTC. Translated: CASSLALDSAGRETQYF.

This clonotype was counted many times. V and J are TRBV20-1 and TRBJ1-2; 7 positions match TRBD1. The junction had 20 bases not matched to a gene; V was cut back by 6 bases and J by 4 bases. The CDR3 totals 17 residues. Germline loops: CDR1 DFQATT, CDR2 SNEGSKA (reference sequence). CDR3 sequence: CSASALLNRDSSYGYTF. DNA for the CDR3: TGCAGTGCGAGCGCCCTACTAAACCGGGACAGCAGCTATGGCTACACCTTC.

The gene calls are TRBV27 and TRBJ2-3; D not resolved. Germline V gene sequence: CDR1 MNHEY, CDR2 SMNVEV (reference sequence). The ends were cut back, 3 bases at V and 0 bases at J, with 13 bases in the middle. CDR3 length: 16 residues. CDR3 sequence: CASSFSFRTSTDTQYF. In nucleotides, the CDR3 is TGTGCCAGCAGTTTTTCGTTCAGGACGAGCACAGATACGCAGTATTTT.

As to this clonotype: Germline is not matched at one junction end, which may reflect a read error. V is TRBV5-6 and J is TRBJ1-5; the match to TRBD1 covers 8 bases. The CDR3 sequence is 14 residues long. CDR1 and CDR2 from the germline V gene are SGHDT and YYEEEE. The CDR3 spells CASSFQGARQPQNF. For the CDR3, the DNA is TGTGCCAGCAGCTTTCAGGGGGCGAGGCAGCCCCAGAATTTT.

This clonotype occurred many times. CDR3 sequence: CAWSVFGTTYNEQFF. DNA of the CDR3: TGTGCCTGGAGTGTCTTTGGGACTACCTACAATGAGCAGTTCTTC. The chain links TRBV30 to TRBJ2-1, with 7 bases matching TRBD2. The CDR3 consists of 15 residues. V shed 0 bases, J shed 2 bases, and the junction held 4 bases outside the gene matches. Germline loops: CDR1 GTSNPN, CDR2 SVGIG (reference sequence).

This clonotype showed up many times. The chain employs TRBV20-1 and TRBJ2-3, with 7 bases fitting TRBD1. The germline gives CDR1 DFQATT, CDR2 SNEGSKA (reference sequence). J was trimmed by 4 bases and V by 6 bases; bases with no gene match: 16. This CDR3 is built from 16 residues. The CDR3 loop is CSALTPKTGPADTQYF. In DNA form, the CDR3 reads TGCAGTGCCCTTACCCCAAAGACAGGGCCCGCAGATACGCAGTATTTT.

V usage is TRBV11-2 and J usage is TRBJ2-3, with TRBD2 identical over 11 bases. The CDR3 sequence is 16 residues long. V shed 3 bases and J 5 bases; nucleotides not matched to a gene: 7. Germline V lookup: CDR1 SGHAT, CDR2 FQNNGV. CDR3 amino acids: CASSFSGGAVRDTQYF. CDR3 nucleotide sequence: TGTGCCAGCAGCTTTAGCGGGGGGGCCGTCAGAGATACGCAGTATTTT.

Many counts were recorded for this clonotype. This chain joins TRBV11-1 and TRBJ2-7; TRBD1 is a possible D gene (7 bases). The V gene's germline CDR1 is SGHAT and CDR2 FQDESV (reference sequence). The CDR3 extends over 14 amino acids. The germline V and J ends were trimmed by 2 bases and 5 bases, with 13 bases remaining between them. This CDR3 reads CASSLSGGRNEQYF. The CDR3 DNA follows: TGTGCCAGCAGCTTATCAGGGGGGAGGAACGAGCAGTACTTC.

The V and J genes are TRBV29-1 and TRBJ2-1; 7 bases align to TRBD2. The V segment lost 6 bases and the J segment 8 bases; nucleotides outside the gene matches: 16. Per germline, CDR1 SQVTM and CDR2 ANQGSEA. This CDR3 has 15 residues. CDR3 in DNA: TGCAGCGTCGCGACTAGCCTTTCCAGACCCGATGAGCAGTTCTTC. Protein: CSVATSLSRPDEQFF.

The chain carries TRBV18 and TRBJ1-5; D is possibly TRBD1 (6 bases). Germline V CDR1 and CDR2: KGHSH, LQKENI. There are 16 residues in the CDR3. V dropped 3 bases and J dropped 7 bases, with 19 bases sitting between them. The CDR3 DNA reads TGTGCCAGCTCACCGGGGGCCTCCCAACAAGGACAGCCCCAGCATTTT. As protein: CASSPGASQQGQPQHF.